The rows below give T cell receptor beta chains drawn from one sample of a study of CD8+CD57+ T cells in acquired aplastic anemia. TCRdb re-called the reads with MiXCR, one entry per CDR3 protein. Of over 100,000 distinct CDR3 sequences in the sample, 35% to 50% were seen once. The sequenced sample was sorted CD4+, CD8+, or CD8+CD57+ T cells (not recorded which) from PBMCs. The receptor source for this set is a human donor in good health, serving as a control. Both conserved end residues are part of each CDR3. A D gene is named only where the DNA matches it firmly. Size values are once, few and many counts, or a class for expanded clones, and some rows have none.

TRBV15,TRBJ1-3,17,many,-,CATRTWPGGRMGNTIYF,TGTGCCACCAGGACCTGGCCGGGCGGAAGGATGGGAAACACCATATATTTT
TRBV2,TRBJ2-2,14,many,-,CASSGSENTGELFF,TGTGCCAGCAGTGGGTCAGAGAACACCGGGGAGCTGTTTTTT
TRBV14,TRBJ1-6,15,many,TRBD1,CASSHGQAHNSPLHF,TGTGCCAGCAGCCACGGACAGGCCCATAATTCACCCCTCCACTTT
TRBV10-1,TRBJ1-1,13,-,-,CASRMDPGTEAFF,TGCGCCAGCAGGATGGACCCGGGGACTGAAGCTTTCTTT
TRBV2,TRBJ2-7,11,many,-,CASSTTYEQYF,TGTGCCAGCAGTACAACCTACGAGCAGTACTTC
TRBV29-1,TRBJ1-1,10,many,-,CSVQNTEAFF,TGCAGCGTCCAGAACACTGAAGCTTTCTTT
TRBV6-1,TRBJ2-2,15,-,TRBD1,CASTPGQGNTGELFF,TGTGCCAGCACCCCGGGACAGGGGAACACCGGGGAGCTGTTTTTT
TRBV10-1,TRBJ2-7,11,few,-,CAIMLDHEQYF,TGCGCCATCATGCTTGACCACGAGCAGTACTTC
TRBV2,TRBJ2-1,13,-,TRBD1,CASMGQGRDEQFF,TGTGCCAGCATGGGACAGGGGAGGGATGAGCAGTTCTTC
TRBV7-2,TRBJ1-6,15,many,-,CASSFSWSADSPLHF,TGTGCCAGCAGCTTCAGCTGGTCCGCGGATTCACCCCTCCACTTT
TRBV12-3/TRBV12-4,TRBJ2-7,14,many,-,CASSLLSMAYEQYF,TGTGCCAGCAGTTTACTGTCGATGGCCTACGAGCAGTACTTC
TRBV18,TRBJ2-3,15,-,TRBD2,CASSNVAGGADTQYF,TGTGCCAGCTCAAATGTTGCGGGGGGAGCAGATACGCAGTATTTT
TRBV10-3,TRBJ1-1,15,many,TRBD1,CAISEDRGRNTEAFF,TGTGCCATCAGTGAAGACAGGGGAAGGAACACTGAAGCTTTCTTT
TRBV3-1,TRBJ2-1,15,many,-,CASSQEWAGHNEQFF,TGTGCCAGCAGCCAAGAATGGGCAGGCCACAATGAGCAGTTCTTC
TRBV2,TRBJ2-3,16,few,TRBD2,CASSTERGKGTDTQYF,TGTGCCAGCAGTACTGAGCGGGGGAAAGGCACAGATACGCAGTATTTT
TRBV2,TRBJ1-2,15,-,-,CAIFTPHLTNYGYTF,TGTGCCATCTTCACCCCACACCTTACTAACTATGGCTACACCTTC
TRBV25-1,TRBJ2-5,18,-,TRBD2,CASSVGTSGPLGRETQYF,TGTGCCAGCAGTGTTGGGACTAGCGGGCCCTTGGGTCGAGAGACCCAGTACTTC
TRBV7-2,TRBJ2-2,15,-,-,CASSLEWLSTGELFF,TGTGCCAGCAGCTTAGAGTGGTTGAGCACCGGGGAGCTGTTTTTT
TRBV29-1,TRBJ2-5,12,-,-,CSVVEDGETQYF,TGCAGCGTTGTAGAGGATGGGGAGACCCAGTACTTC
TRBV2,TRBJ1-2,15,once,-,CATSLTVDAQKDYTF,TGTGCCACCAGTTTGACGGTGGATGCTCAGAAAGACTACACCTTC
TRBV3-1,TRBJ2-7,14,few,-,CASSQGTSRYEQYF,TGTGCCAGCAGCCAAGGAACTAGCCGCTACGAGCAGTACTTC
TRBV20-1,TRBJ2-3,16,-,-,CSARDPGRENTDTQYF,TGCAGTGCTAGAGATCCGGGGCGGGAAAACACAGATACGCAGTATTTT
TRBV6-1,TRBJ1-3,14,many,-,CASEDGSSGNTIYF,TGTGCCAGCGAGGACGGAAGCTCTGGAAACACCATATATTTT
TRBV4-1,TRBJ2-2,16,-,TRBD2,CASSQQAGGSGGELFF,TGCGCCAGCAGCCAACAAGCGGGGGGGTCAGGCGGGGAGCTGTTTTTT
TRBV14,TRBJ1-3,16,-,-,CASSQDRAGSGDTVYF,TGTGCCAGCAGCCAAGATCGAGCGGGATCTGGAGACACCGTATATTTT
TRBV10-3,TRBJ1-2,12,many,-,CAIGREGYGYTF,TGTGCCATCGGACGGGAGGGTTATGGCTACACCTTC
TRBV18,TRBJ1-4,15,-,TRBD1,CASSSIGQGNEKLFF,TGTGCCAGCTCGTCCATCGGACAGGGTAATGAAAAACTGTTTTTT
TRBV6-5,TRBJ1-2,15,few,-,CASSYSMLGNYGYTF,TGTGCCAGCAGTTACTCGATGCTAGGGAACTATGGCTACACCTTC
TRBV20-1,TRBJ2-5,14,many,-,CSASGAGVQETQYF,TGCAGTGCTAGCGGGGCCGGTGTCCAAGAGACCCAGTACTTC
TRBV27,TRBJ2-7,14,many,TRBD1,CASRTGQSSYEQYF,TGTGCCAGCAGGACGGGACAGTCCTCCTACGAGCAGTACTTC
TRBV2,TRBJ2-3,12,-,-,CASSYQRDTQYF,TGTGCCAGCAGTTATCAGCGGGATACGCAGTATTTT
TRBV10-1,TRBJ1-5,14,-,-,CASSESGQVSTQHF,TGCGCCAGCAGTGAGTCGGGACAAGTTTCGACCCAGCATTTT
TRBV24-1,TRBJ1-5,13,many,-,CATSPGPSGPQHF,TGTGCCACCAGTCCGGGACCCTCAGGGCCCCAGCATTTT
TRBV6-6,TRBJ1-2,15,many,-,CASSYSLRTSGGYTF,TGTGCCAGCAGTTACTCTCTCAGGACCTCGGGTGGCTACACCTTC
TRBV2,TRBJ2-7,12,-,-,CASSIRAYEQYF,TGTGCCAGCAGCATCAGGGCCTACGAGCAGTACTTC
TRBV27,TRBJ2-7,16,many,-,CASSRKGDLRSYEQYF,TGTGCCAGCTCACGGAAGGGGGACTTACGATCCTACGAGCAGTACTTC
TRBV7-4,TRBJ2-2,16,many,-,CASSPAHRFNTGELFF,TGTGCCAGCAGCCCGGCGCATCGGTTCAACACCGGGGAGCTGTTTTTT